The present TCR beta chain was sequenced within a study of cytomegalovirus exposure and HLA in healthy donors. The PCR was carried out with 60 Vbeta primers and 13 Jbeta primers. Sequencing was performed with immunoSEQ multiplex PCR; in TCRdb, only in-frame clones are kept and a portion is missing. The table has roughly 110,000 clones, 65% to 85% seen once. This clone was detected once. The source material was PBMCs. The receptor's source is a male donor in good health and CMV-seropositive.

For the CDR3, the DNA is TGTGCCAGCAGGGCGACGGAGCCCTACGAGCAGTACTTC. It yields the protein CASRATEPYEQYF. The genes are TRBV2 and TRBJ2-7; D not resolved. This CDR3 comprises 13 residues. CDR1 is SNHLY and CDR2 is FYNNEI in the germline V gene. The V and J ends lost 6 bases and 2 bases respectively, with 11 bases between them. Filled out from reference TRBV2 and TRBJ2-7, the complete variable domain reads EPEVTQTPSHQVTQMGQEVILRCVPISNHLYFYWYRQILGQKVEFLVSFYNNEISEKSEIFDDQFSVERPDGSNFTLKIRSTKLEDSAMYFCASRATEPYEQYFGPGTRLTVT.